Sequencing of this T cell receptor beta chain was carried out in a study of sequential checkpoint blockade in melanoma. The CDR3 length is 14 residues. From germline, CDR1 is KGHSH and CDR2 LQKENI. J was trimmed by 7 bases and V by 6 bases; bases with no gene match: 8. Sequenced by immunoSEQ multiplex PCR; TCRdb stores in-frame clones only, minus some. The sample contains roughly 3,000 clones, over 15% of which appear only once. The treatment is: randomized to nivolumab then ipilimumab (arm A) or the reverse (arm B). This clonotype originated in a human donor with melanoma. This chain links TRBV18 with TRBJ2-5, with 10 bases aligning to TRBD1. The source was tumor tissue (inferred from file names), collected from a patient given nivolumab and ipilimumab in sequence. Written as DNA, the CDR3 is TGTGCCAGCTCGGAGTGGAGGGACAGGGGGACCCAGTACTTC. It codes for CASSEWRDRGTQYF.